One sample yielded the 16 T cell receptor beta chains listed below, sequenced in a study of blood T cell repertoires in COVID-19. Data came from immunoSEQ multiplex PCR; TCRdb stores just in-frame clones and leaves some out. Of about 81,000 clones listed, 90% to 95% were seen once; the top ten hold roughly 2%. The specimen sequenced was peripheral blood. Source of these receptors: a woman aged 45-65 years in a cohort sampled during active COVID-19.

CDR3 nucleotides: TGTGCCAGCAGCCAAGAATGGAGGGACAGCATCTCAGCTAACTATGGCTACACCTTC. Its protein is CASSQEWRDSISANYGYTF. This sequence joins TRBV14 and TRBJ1-2, with 7 bases identical to TRBD1. CDR3 size: 19 residues. The V gene end was trimmed by 0 bases and the J gene end by 0 bases; junction bases not matched to a gene: 13. The germline V gene has CDR1 SGHDN and CDR2 FVKESK.

CDR3 in DNA: TGCGCCAGCAGCTCCCAAGGGACTACCTACGAGCAGTACTTC. Translation gives CASSSQGTTYEQYF. The rearrangement links TRBV5-1 to TRBJ2-7; 7 bases are shared with TRBD2. Germline loops: CDR1 SGHRS, CDR2 YFSETQ. The CDR3 covers 14 residues. V trimming: 3 bases; J trimming: 2 bases; junction bases outside the gene matches: 5.

This chain uses TRBV5-1 with TRBJ2-3, with no clear D. The CDR3 contains 14 residues. Germline loops: CDR1 SGHRS, CDR2 YFSETQ. V dropped 4 bases and J dropped 2 bases, with 11 bases sitting between them. The CDR3 protein is CASSREAPTDTQYF. The CDR3 DNA sequence: TGCGCCAGCAGCCGCGAAGCCCCCACAGATACGCAGTATTTT. Drawing the rest from reference TRBV5-1 and TRBJ2-3, the complete variable domain is KAGVTQTPRYLIKTRGQQVTLSCSPISGHRSVSWYQQTPGQGLQFLFEYFSETQRNKGNFPGRFSGRQFSNSRSEMNVSTLELGDSALYLCASSREAPTDTQYFGPGTRLTVL.

The gene calls are TRBV18 and TRBJ1-2, with D maybe TRBD1 (5 bases). The germline V and J ends were trimmed by 3 bases and 2 bases, with 7 bases remaining between them. Germline V CDR1 and CDR2: KGHSH, LQKENI. The CDR3 loop spans 13 amino acids. The CDR3 reads CASSPDRNYGYTF. The CDR3 DNA reads TGTGCCAGCTCACCCGACAGAAACTATGGCTACACCTTC.

The CDR3: CASSRDAGGLGTEAFF. The CDR3 nucleotides are TGTGCCAGCAGCCGAGACGCGGGGGGTTTAGGCACTGAAGCTTTCTTT. This chain connects TRBV9 to TRBJ1-1; D perhaps matches TRBD1 (5 bases). V was cut by 4 bases and J by 4 bases, with 20 bases left in between. Germline CDR1 and CDR2: SGDLS and YYNGEE. CDR3 length: 16 residues.

The gene calls are TRBV6-6 and TRBJ2-1; the match to TRBD2 covers 15 bases. J lost 11 bases, V lost 2 bases, and 7 bases had no gene match. This CDR3 is 16 amino acids long. Germline V CDR1 and CDR2: MNHNY, SVGAGI (reference sequence). CDR3 in amino acids: CASSYPGTSGGTKQFF. CDR3 in DNA: TGTGCCAGCAGTTACCCCGGGACTAGCGGGGGGACCAAGCAGTTCTTC.

This clone was seen a few times. The J gene is TRBJ2-2, the V gene TRBV23-1, with a possible D match to TRBD1 (6 bases). TRBV23-1 is an ORF, with its function uncertain. Trimming stripped 10 bases from V and 0 bases from J, with 15 bases between. The CDR3 consists of 15 residues. The CDR3 DNA reads TGCGCCACCCCCTGGGGGCAGCCGAACACCGGGGAGCTGTTTTTT. Its translation: CATPWGQPNTGELFF.

CDR3 sequence: CATSDIGTGGQETQYF. The CDR3 nucleotides read TGTGCCACCAGTGACATCGGGACAGGGGGTCAAGAGACCCAGTACTTC. This chain uses TRBV24-1 with TRBJ2-5; 11 bases match TRBD1. The trim removed 4 bases at V and 2 bases at J, leaving 5 bases unmatched. This CDR3 has 16 residues. Germline V gene lookup returns CDR1 KGHDR and CDR2 SFDVKD.

The genes are TRBV3-1 (or the pseudogene TRBV3-2) and TRBJ1-3; D call uncertain. Trimming removed 4 bases from V and 6 bases from J, with 10 bases in between. The CDR3 runs 13 residues. Germline assignment: CDR1 LGHDT and CDR2 YNNKEL (reference sequence). The CDR3 reads CASSLSRINTIYF. The CDR3, as DNA: TGTGCCAGCAGCCTCTCGCGTATAAACACCATATATTTT.

The chain carries TRBV18 and TRBJ1-1; TRBD1 might be the D (5 bases). This CDR3 is built from 16 residues. Germline assignment: CDR1 KGHSH and CDR2 LQKENI. With 4 bases removed from V and 3 bases from J, the gap between germline ends came to 18 bases. The CDR3 region is CASSQGSQGWDTEAFF. In DNA, the CDR3 is TGTGCCAGCTCACAGGGAAGCCAGGGATGGGACACTGAAGCTTTCTTT.

The CDR3 DNA follows: TGTGCCAGCAGTTTAACGGGAGGTTACTACGAGCAGTACTTC. Amino acids: CASSLTGGYYEQYF. This sequence joins TRBV28 and TRBJ2-7; 7 nucleotides align to TRBD2. Trimming took 2 bases from V and 3 from J; bases not matched to a gene: 4. Per the germline V gene, CDR1 is MDHEN and CDR2 is SYDVKM. The CDR3 contains 14 residues.

This clone showed up just once. This chain connects TRBV5-4 to TRBJ2-7; 7 bases line up with TRBD2. The ends lost 1 base at V and 2 bases at J; junction bases unmatched: 21. This CDR3 is 20 amino acids long. Germline CDR1 and CDR2: SGHNT and YYREEE (reference sequence). CDR3 sequence (DNA): TGTGCCAGCAGCTTGACTTGGGGGGGTAGGACCGGGTCCCACCCCTACGAGCAGTACTTC. Amino acids: CASSLTWGGRTGSHPYEQYF.

The chain links TRBV27 to TRBJ2-1; 9 bases match TRBD2. Germline CDR1 reads MNHEY; CDR2 reads SMNVEV (reference sequence). The CDR3 sequence is 15 residues long. J lost 4 bases, V lost 2 bases, and 3 bases had no gene match. This CDR3 reads CASSLVAGGYNEQFF. The DNA for the CDR3 is TGTGCCAGCAGTTTAGTGGCGGGAGGGTACAATGAGCAGTTCTTC.

The chain recombines TRBV4-1 with TRBJ2-7; the match to TRBD2 covers 8 bases. CDR1 MGHRA and CDR2 YSYEKL come from the germline V gene. CDR3 size: 18 residues. V lost 2 bases to trimming and J lost 0 bases; unmatched junction nucleotides: 12. The CDR3 is CASSQWLAGRFYSYEQYF. The CDR3 DNA follows: TGCGCCAGCAGCCAATGGTTAGCGGGGCGCTTTTACTCCTACGAGCAGTACTTC.

The chain employs TRBV18 and TRBJ2-7; tentatively, D is TRBD1 (6 bases). Looked up from germline, CDR1 is KGHSH and CDR2 is LQKENI. Trimming pared 2 bases from V and 5 bases from J, leaving 13 bases between. The CDR3 extends over 14 amino acids. CDR3 sequence: CASSPTAGADEQYF. The CDR3 nucleotides read TGTGCCAGCTCACCAACCGCAGGGGCGGACGAGCAGTACTTC.

The genes are TRBV6-1 and TRBJ1-5; D gene ambiguous. V was clipped by 3 bases and J by 5 bases, with 5 bases between them. Germline V gene sequence: CDR1 MNHNS, CDR2 SASEGT. This CDR3 region has 12 residues. The CDR3 nucleotides read TGTGCCAGCAGTGACCTTTATCAGCCCCAGCATTTT. This codes for CASSDLYQPQHF.